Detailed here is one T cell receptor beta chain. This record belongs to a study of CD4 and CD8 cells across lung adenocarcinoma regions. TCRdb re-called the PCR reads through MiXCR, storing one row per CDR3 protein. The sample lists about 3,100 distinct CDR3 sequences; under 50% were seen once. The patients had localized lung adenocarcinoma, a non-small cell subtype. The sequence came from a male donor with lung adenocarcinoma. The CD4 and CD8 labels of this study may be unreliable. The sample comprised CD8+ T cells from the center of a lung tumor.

The CDR3 DNA is TGCGCCAGCAGCCCCCGCAGCGGGGCTAAGACAGATACGCAGTATTTT. Amino acids: CASSPRSGAKTDTQYF. The chain has TRBV4-1 and TRBJ2-3; 7 positions agree with TRBD2. This CDR3 has 16 amino acids. The V gene end was trimmed by 4 bases and the J gene end by 3 bases; junction bases not matched to a gene: 10. CDR1 is MGHRA, CDR2 YSYEKL, per germline.